The 30 T cell receptor beta chains below were found in one sample sequenced in a study of early T cells in non-severe SARS-CoV-2 infection. TCRdb passed the 5' RACE reads through MiXCR, listing each CDR3 protein once. The sample has 80,000 to 95,000 distinct CDR3 sequences; approximately 16% are singletons. The material sequenced was whole blood, taken at baseline. The receptors shown here come from an adult who was a healthcare worker with PCR-confirmed SARS-CoV-2 infection or an uninfected control (not recorded which).

The chain links TRBV9 to TRBJ2-1, with D perhaps TRBD2 (6 bases). This CDR3 has 20 amino acids. CDR1 and CDR2 (germline): SGDLS, YYNGEE. V lost 4 bases, J lost 8 bases, and 34 bases lay in between. The CDR3 spells CASSPGRQSPSAFLLDEQFF. The CDR3, as DNA: TGTGCCAGCAGCCCGGGCCGTCAAAGCCCTAGCGCCTTCCTACTGGATGAGCAGTTCTTC. The complete variable domain, with remaining parts taken from reference TRBV9 and TRBJ2-1, reads DSGVTQTPKHLITATGQRVTLRCSPRSGDLSVYWYQQSLDQGLQFLIQYYNGEERAKGNILERFSAQQFPDLHSELNLSSLELGDSALYFCASSPGRQSPSAFLLDEQFFGPGTRLTVL.

At least ten counts were recorded for this clonotype. The chain combines TRBV4-3 with TRBJ2-3; possible D gene TRBD2, 6 bases. The germline V and J ends were trimmed by 1 base and 10 bases, with 15 bases remaining between them. The germline V gene has CDR1 LGHNA and CDR2 YSLEER. The CDR3 is made up of 14 amino acids. In DNA, the CDR3 is TGCGCCAGCAGCCAAGGATTGACTAGTGTTGCGCAGTATTTT. It encodes CASSQGLTSVAQYF.

This clonotype was seen a handful of times. The chain is built from TRBV19 and TRBJ1-5, with D possibly matching TRBD1 (6 bases). The CDR3 length is 15 residues. The V gene lost 10 bases and the J gene lost 3 bases, with 19 bases spanning the gap. Germline CDR1 reads LNHDA; CDR2 reads SQIVND (reference sequence). The CDR3 nucleotides are TGTGCCACCATGGAGCACGGGGGCCTCAATCAGCCCCAGCATTTT. Its translation is CATMEHGGLNQPQHF.

J is TRBJ2-5 and V is TRBV4-1; perhaps TRBD2 as D (5 bases). The CDR3 runs 13 residues. V shed 2 bases and J shed 4 bases, with 8 bases lying between them. CDR1 MGHRA and CDR2 YSYEKL come from the germline V gene. In DNA, the CDR3 is TGCGCCAGCAGCCAAACCCGGGGAGAGACCCAGTACTTC. Translated, it gives CASSQTRGETQYF.

This clonotype was observed a few times. This chain joins TRBV29-1 and TRBJ2-7; possible D gene TRBD1, 5 bases. The CDR3 is made up of 12 amino acids. Germline CDR1 SQVTM, CDR2 ANQGSEA. Deletions cut 3 bases from V and 5 bases from J, with 11 bases between. The CDR3 is CSVDSGSHEQYF. The CDR3 nucleotides are TGCAGCGTTGATTCAGGGTCCCACGAGCAGTACTTC.

This clonotype was recorded a few times. This chain joins TRBV27 and TRBJ2-3, with 9 bases aligning to TRBD2. In germline, CDR1 is MNHEY, CDR2 SMNVEV (reference sequence). After removal of 0 bases from V and 0 bases from J, the junction contained 4 bases not matched to a gene. This CDR3 has 17 amino acids. CDR3 in amino acids: CASSLSPSGTSTDTQYF. In DNA, the CDR3 is TGTGCCAGCAGTTTATCTCCTAGCGGGACTAGCACAGATACGCAGTATTTT.

Details on this clonotype: At one of its ends the junction is not consistent with the germline gene, which may arise from a read error. This chain connects TRBV5-6 to TRBJ2-3; D is uncertain. CDR3 size: 11 residues. Germline V gives CDR1 SGHDT, CDR2 YYEEEE. The CDR3 DNA is TGTGCCAGCAACTTGTTAGATACGCAGTATTTT. It specifies CASNLLDTQYF.

This clonotype turned up a few times. The chain couples TRBV7-9 to TRBJ1-1; the D gene is possibly TRBD1 (5 bases). V lost 3 bases and J lost 4, with 12 bases in between. Per the germline V gene, CDR1 is SEHNR and CDR2 is FQNEAQ (reference sequence). This CDR3 is built from 14 residues. The CDR3 DNA sequence: TGTGCCAGCAGCTTCAGGGAATCTGGCACTGAAGCTTTCTTT. Its protein product is CASSFRESGTEAFF.

This clonotype was detected a few times. The chain joins TRBV12-3 or TRBV12-4 to TRBJ2-5; perhaps TRBD1 as D (6 bases). CDR3 length: 13 amino acids. V was shortened by 6 bases and J by 5 bases, with 13 bases between the two germline ends. The CDR3 DNA is TGTGCCAGCAGCCAGGACAGTATGGAGACCCAGTACTTC. Translated, it gives CASSQDSMETQYF.

This chain links TRBV7-9 with TRBJ1-1; the D gene is possibly TRBD1 (6 bases). The CDR3 runs 18 residues. V lost 1 base to trimming and J lost 0 bases, with 18 bases between them. Germline CDR1 is SEHNR and CDR2 is FQNEAQ (reference sequence). The CDR3 here is CASSLGYGSQGLNTEAFF. The CDR3 nucleotides are TGTGCCAGCAGCTTAGGTTATGGGTCACAGGGATTGAACACTGAAGCTTTCTTT.

This clonotype appeared a few times. V and J are TRBV11-3 and TRBJ2-1, with unresolved D. Germline CDR1 reads SGHNT; CDR2 reads YENEEA. The CDR3 is 14 residues long. Trimming removed 6 bases from V and 6 bases from J, with 15 bases in between. The CDR3 reads CASSRIGIGNEQFF. For the CDR3, the DNA is TGTGCCAGCAGTCGTATAGGGATCGGCAATGAGCAGTTCTTC.

This clonotype was detected only a few times. V and J are TRBV4-3 and TRBJ2-3; TRBD1 agrees at 8 bases. V shed 2 bases, J shed 3 bases, and the junction held 4 bases outside the gene matches. The CDR3 covers 15 residues. Germline values: CDR1 LGHNA, CDR2 YSLEER. The DNA for the CDR3 is TGCGCCAGCAGCCAAACGGACAGGGCAACAGATACGCAGTATTTT. Encoded protein: CASSQTDRATDTQYF.

The sample holds a few counts of this clonotype. The chain uses TRBV20-1 and TRBJ2-1; 9 bases are shared with TRBD2. The CDR3 loop spans 14 amino acids. Germline V lookup: CDR1 DFQATT, CDR2 SNEGSKA (reference sequence). V was pared by 6 bases and J by 2 bases, with 5 bases of the junction left unmatched. The CDR3 protein is CSATSGRTYNEQFF. The CDR3 DNA follows: TGCAGTGCAACCAGCGGGAGGACCTACAATGAGCAGTTCTTC.

This clonotype was observed a handful of times. The V and J genes are TRBV11-2 and TRBJ1-6, with D perhaps matching TRBD1 (5 bases). Trimming cost V 0 bases and J 8 bases, with 8 bases left between them. CDR1 and CDR2 from the germline V gene are SGHAT and FQNNGV. The CDR3 totals 14 residues. Here the CDR3 reads CASSLDRVHSPLHF. In nucleotides, the CDR3 is TGTGCCAGCAGCTTAGACAGGGTACATTCACCCCTCCACTTT. The variable domain in full, with the rest retrieved from reference TRBV11-2 and TRBJ1-6, is EAGVAQSPRYKIIEKRQSVAFWCNPISGHATLYWYQQILGQGPKLLIQFQNNGVVDDSQLPKDRFSAERLKGVDSTLKIQPAKLEDSAVYLCASSLDRVHSPLHFGNGTRLTVT.

The rearrangement links TRBV12-3 or TRBV12-4 to TRBJ2-7; 7 bases are shared with TRBD2. The CDR3 sequence is 13 residues long. Trimming at V came to 3 bases and at J to 4 bases, leaving 3 bases not matched to a gene. The CDR3 is CASSFLREYEQYF. The DNA for the CDR3 is TGTGCCAGCAGTTTTTTGCGGGAGTACGAGCAGTACTTC.

The chain is built from TRBV21-1 and TRBJ2-5; the D call of TRBD2 is as the table states it, not checked on the DNA. TRBV21-1 is assigned pseudogene status. The CDR3 is 17 amino acids. DNA for the CDR3: TGTGCCAGCAGCCTGTCCGGCGGGAGCCCGACGGTGGAGACCCAGTACTTC. Its translation: CASSLSGGSPTVETQYF.

This clonotype was counted a few times. The V call is TRBV7-9, the J call TRBJ1-6; no clear D gene. From germline, CDR1 is SEHNR and CDR2 FQNEAQ (reference sequence). Trimming took off 5 bases at V and 0 bases at J, with 5 bases between the two ends. The CDR3 totals 14 residues. CDR3: CASSPSSYNSPLHF. The CDR3 DNA reads as TGTGCCAGCAGCCCTAGCTCCTATAATTCACCCCTCCACTTT. Using reference TRBV7-9 and TRBJ1-6 for the parts outside the CDR3, the full variable domain is DTGVSQNPRHKITKRGQNVTFRCDPISEHNRLYWYRQTLGQGPEFLTYFQNEAQLEKSRLLSDRFSAERPKGSFSTLEIQRTEQGDSAMYLCASSPSSYNSPLHFGNGTRLTVT.

The chain carries TRBV20-1 and TRBJ2-7; 7 nucleotides align to TRBD1. V dropped 3 bases and J dropped 4; count of bases not matched to a gene: 6. Germline assignment: CDR1 DFQATT and CDR2 SNEGSKA (reference sequence). The CDR3 spans 13 residues. CDR3 in DNA: TGCAGTGCTAGGATCGGGACAGCGTACGAGCAGTACTTC. This encodes CSARIGTAYEQYF.

There are a few counts of this clonotype. The J gene is TRBJ1-6, the V gene TRBV20-1, with D unclear. V gave up 6 bases and J gave up 8 bases, with 14 bases separating them. The germline V gene has CDR1 DFQATT and CDR2 SNEGSKA (reference sequence). The CDR3 has 13 residues. As DNA, the CDR3 is TGCAGTGCAAGAACGACGGCAGATTCACCCCTCCACTTT. Its protein is CSARTTADSPLHF.

This clonotype was counted at least ten times. V usage is TRBV29-1 and J usage is TRBJ2-3, with 11 bases fitting TRBD2. Germline CDR1 reads SQVTM; CDR2 reads ANQGSEA. CDR3 length: 14 amino acids. J was trimmed by 6 bases and V by 4 bases; bases with no gene match: 6. The CDR3 DNA reads as TGCAGCGTTGGGCCTAGCGGGAGGCTGGATACGCAGTATTTT. Its protein is CSVGPSGRLDTQYF.

CDR3 loop: CASSLVRGDSPLHF. The CDR3 DNA follows: TGTGCCAGCAGCTTAGTCAGGGGGGACTCACCCCTCCACTTT. V and J are TRBV7-9 and TRBJ1-6; 7 nucleotides agree with TRBD1. The CDR3 loop spans 14 amino acids. Trimming removed 1 base from V and 10 bases from J; junction bases left unmatched: 4. Per the germline V gene, CDR1 is SEHNR and CDR2 is FQNEAQ (reference sequence).

This clonotype was counted at least ten times. V and J are TRBV7-9 and TRBJ2-1, with 9 positions matching TRBD1. Germline CDR1 SEHNR, CDR2 FQNEAQ (reference sequence). Trimming cost V 5 bases and J 1 base; bases outside gene matches: 3. The CDR3 runs 15 residues. The CDR3 DNA reads TGTGCCAGCAGCGCCGGACAGGGGTCCTACAATGAGCAGTTCTTC. This sequence encodes CASSAGQGSYNEQFF.

The CDR3 sequence is CASNGGIGTEAFF. The CDR3 DNA follows: TGTGCCAGCAATGGGGGCATAGGCACTGAAGCTTTCTTT. The chain recombines TRBV6-6 with TRBJ1-1; D perhaps matches TRBD1 (6 bases). The CDR3 extends over 13 amino acids. CDR1 MNHNY and CDR2 SVGAGI come from the germline V gene (reference sequence). Trimming stripped 7 bases from V and 4 bases from J, with 13 bases between.

This clonotype has only a few counts. The chain uses TRBV15 and TRBJ1-5; 7 bases align to TRBD1. The CDR3 spans 16 residues. The germline gives CDR1 LNHNV, CDR2 YYDKDF (reference sequence). V was pared by 5 bases and J by 7 bases, with 14 bases of the junction left unmatched. CDR3 sequence (DNA): TGTGCCACCAGCGACTGGGACAGTTTAAGGTACCAGCCCCAGCATTTT. Translated, it gives CATSDWDSLRYQPQHF.

This clonotype has more than one count but fewer than ten. J is TRBJ2-7 and V is TRBV2; D may be TRBD2 (6 bases). Trimming took 6 bases from V and 1 from J, leaving 13 bases between them. Germline loops: CDR1 SNHLY, CDR2 FYNNEI. The CDR3 has 14 residues. The chain's CDR3 is CASSDRDSSYEQYF. As DNA, the CDR3 is TGTGCCAGCAGCGACCGGGACTCTTCCTACGAGCAGTACTTC.

DNA of the CDR3: TGTGCCAGCAGTGACTTGGGAGGGCCTGAGGAGCAGTACTTC. Amino acid sequence: CASSDLGGPEEQYF. The chain combines TRBV2 with TRBJ2-7; 7 nucleotides match TRBD2. This CDR3 comprises 14 residues. Germline trimming cut 3 bases from V and 7 bases from J; bases unmatched to any gene: 9. Looked up from germline, CDR1 is SNHLY and CDR2 is FYNNEI.

This clonotype has just a few counts. The chain joins TRBV2 to TRBJ2-2; TRBD2 agrees at 8 bases. The CDR3 runs to 15 residues. Germline V gives CDR1 SNHLY, CDR2 FYNNEI. V shed 6 bases and J 3 bases; nucleotides not matched to a gene: 6. The CDR3 DNA follows: TGTGCCAGCAGGCAAACTAGCGGTCACACCGGGGAGCTGTTTTTT. Its translation: CASRQTSGHTGELFF. Filled out from reference TRBV2 and TRBJ2-2, the complete variable domain reads EPEVTQTPSHQVTQMGQEVILRCVPISNHLYFYWYRQILGQKVEFLVSFYNNEISEKSEIFDDQFSVERPDGSNFTLKIRSTKLEDSAMYFCASRQTSGHTGELFFGEGSRLTVL.

This rearrangement joins TRBV5-1 to TRBJ1-4, with D perhaps TRBD1 (6 bases). CDR1 and CDR2 from the germline V gene are SGHRS and YFSETQ. The CDR3 is 15 residues long. Deletions cut 5 bases from V and 3 bases from J, with 14 bases between. CDR3 nucleotide sequence: TGCGCCAGCAGTAGGGGGAACTCGGCTAATGAAAAACTGTTTTTT. Translation: CASSRGNSANEKLFF.

In its sample, this clonotype was seen a few times. This rearrangement joins TRBV20-1 to TRBJ2-7; 11 positions agree with TRBD2. The CDR3 covers 13 residues. With 7 bases clipped from V and 6 bases from J, the junction kept 8 bases outside the gene matches. Germline CDR1 reads DFQATT; CDR2 reads SNEGSKA (reference sequence). This CDR3 reads CSVASGRLLEQYF. In DNA form, the CDR3 reads TGCAGTGTGGCTAGCGGGAGGCTTCTCGAGCAGTACTTC.

This chain joins TRBV3-1 and TRBJ1-2, with unresolved D. Germline V CDR1 and CDR2: LGHDT, YNNKEL (reference sequence). V lost 4 bases to trimming and J lost 0 bases, with 3 bases between them. The CDR3 is made up of 12 amino acids. The CDR3 is CASSRTNYGYTF. DNA for the CDR3: TGTGCCAGCAGCCGGACTAACTATGGCTACACCTTC.